This T cell receptor beta chain was captured by sequencing in a study of long-term antiretroviral therapy in people with HIV (dated by TCRdb to 2021 to 2024). As for the study more broadly: The earliest samples were collected about a decade before the 2015 WHO recommendation for immediate ART, when ART was typically delayed until CD4 counts fell. A retrospective serial study tested whether changes in peripheral blood TRB repertoire composition and diversity were associated with ART initiation and durable HIV suppression. A total of roughly 200 cryopreserved PBMC samples were contributed to the cohort by 30 adults with confirmed HIV infection, with samples collected serially over a mean of approximately six years (range 1-12). Of the roughly 30 participants with HIV, about twelve were female. No cross-contamination during QIAcube processing turned up in test extractions that ran a monoclonal T-cell line alongside 33 polyclonal samples.

As encoded in the germline V gene, CDR1 is LGHNA while CDR2 is YSLEER. V is reduced by 4 bases and J by 6 bases, leaving a spacing of 6 bases between them. The CDR3 runs 12 amino acids, cysteine and phenylalanine included. Of the read, only the CDR3 DNA is kept; its 36 bases are in frame from base 1. Summary of the overall study and its limitations: A significant increase in TRB diversity was found to be associated with ART initiation, although TRB diversity was observed to remain significantly below that of transplant donor controls even after long-term ART. Because pre-ART samples had limited cell numbers, unsorted PBMC were profiled rather than sorted CD4+ and CD8+ T cells. Expanded TRB clones identified before ART initiation dominated the repertoire at all time points, although this dominance fluctuated and declined in many PLHIV after ART. Since PBMC availability was limited, sequencing covered only the TCR beta chain, with no alpha chain pairing. Inferences about post-ART repertoire changes were limited because no data were available on ART adherence, viral resistance or therapy changes. The samples span the years 2004 to 2017, and the ART regimens used may be less effective than current regimens. Narrower CDR3 length ranges were observed in HIV repertoires than in controls, and an antigen-experienced repertoire with only a slight naive shift after ART was suggested by the network structure.

Details on this clone: It lacks a known antigen. There are no base qualities to consult, and no much larger clone falls within one base.

Sequencing of the TRB variable region was done with the immunoSEQ hsTCRB v3.0 assay at survey level resolution. A depth of roughly 35,000-50,000 T-cell genomes per sample was targeted for TRB sequencing. TRB libraries were pooled and sequenced on an Illumina MiSeq using a v3 150-cycle kit. From the authors' description of their analysis: Analysis of repertoires was carried out in R inside a reproducible Nextflow workflow spanning QC, data transformation and analysis. LymphoSeq2, an R package for exploring AIRR-Seq data, was used to implement custom analyses. A handful of samples yielding fewer than 5000 total TRB sequences were excluded, leaving approximately 200 analyzed HIV repertoires. Among the approximately 190 retained HIV repertoires, some 57 were collected before ART initiation and roughly 130 were collected after ART initiation. Repertoires were downsampled to 5000 TRB nucleotide sequences, with summary statistics averaged over 100 downsampling iterations. The analysis kept only TRB sequences whose CDR3 regions were at least seven amino acids long. Diversity was measured with a Shannon entropy-derived clonality score and the Gini coefficient. In the repertoire networks, any two of the top 5000 CDR3 amino acid sequences were connected whenever the two sequences differed by an edit distance of one. For TRB CDR3 amino acid sequences, GLIPH2 was used to predict antigen specificity groups and MHC restriction. CDR3 amino acid sequences were matched against VDJdb and McPAS-TCR to flag known CMV, EBV, HIV or tissue antigen associations. Pre-ART, post-ART and control groups were compared with Wilcoxon signed-rank tests and Holm-Bonferroni correction. TCRdb carries this immuneACCESS record with in-frame sequences only. Its versions omit some clonotypes, under half of them owing to an unresolved V gene in the studies checked, with the rest unexplained. Clone size and V and J calls were adopted from that table, with D and trimming inferred from the DNA. The table for this sample lists approximately 41,000 clones; 80% of them were counted only once. The ten largest clones capture roughly 4.9% of the sample.

To be included, a participant needed at least one PBMC sample from before ART initiation plus at least two post-ART samples. All participants with HIV were treated in the United States of America. Before DNA extraction, cryopreserved samples of roughly 0.9-10 million PBMC were thawed and then washed. At the time of the earliest PBMC sample, participants with HIV were aged between roughly 23 and 60 years. PBMC samples from each participant spanned 1-4 timepoints before ART initiation and 2-8 timepoints after ART initiation, with a median of 7 samples. For every participant, serial HIV viral load, CD4+ T-cell count, ART history and demographic data were obtained. Using a Qiagen kit on a QIAcube, genomic DNA was extracted from unsorted PBMC, with samples processed in batches of 12.

The sequenced sample was unsorted PBMCs, obtained 1.5 years after starting antiretroviral therapy. In this chain, TRBV4-3 is recombined with TRBJ1-4; the D gene remains uncertain. The receptor's source is a man between 18 and 35 years old with HIV. The encoded CDR3 is CASSPGDEKLFF. The DNA is TGCGCCAGCAGCCCCGGAGATGAAAAACTGTTTTTT.